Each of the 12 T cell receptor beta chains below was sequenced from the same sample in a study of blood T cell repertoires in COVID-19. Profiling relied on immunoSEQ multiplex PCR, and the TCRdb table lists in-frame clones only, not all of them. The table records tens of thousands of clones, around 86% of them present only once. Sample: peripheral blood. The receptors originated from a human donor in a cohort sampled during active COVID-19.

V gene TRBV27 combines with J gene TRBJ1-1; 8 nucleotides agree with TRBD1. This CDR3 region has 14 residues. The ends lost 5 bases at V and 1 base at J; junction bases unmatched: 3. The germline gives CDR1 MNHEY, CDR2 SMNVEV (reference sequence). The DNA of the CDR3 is TGTGCCAGCAGTCCCGGACAGGGGAACACTGAAGCTTTCTTT. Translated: CASSPGQGNTEAFF.

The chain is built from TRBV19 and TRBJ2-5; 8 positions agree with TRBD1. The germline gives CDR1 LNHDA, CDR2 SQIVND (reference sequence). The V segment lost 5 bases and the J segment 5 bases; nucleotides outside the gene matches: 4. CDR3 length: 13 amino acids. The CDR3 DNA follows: TGTGCCAGTAGTGCCCAGGGGGCCGAGACCCAGTACTTC. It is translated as CASSAQGAETQYF.

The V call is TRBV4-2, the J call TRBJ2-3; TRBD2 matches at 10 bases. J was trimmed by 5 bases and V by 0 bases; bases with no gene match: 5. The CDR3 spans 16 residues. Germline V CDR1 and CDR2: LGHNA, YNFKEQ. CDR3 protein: CASSQDSSGGLDTQYF. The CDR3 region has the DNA TGTGCCAGCAGCCAAGACTCTAGCGGGGGCCTAGATACGCAGTATTTT.

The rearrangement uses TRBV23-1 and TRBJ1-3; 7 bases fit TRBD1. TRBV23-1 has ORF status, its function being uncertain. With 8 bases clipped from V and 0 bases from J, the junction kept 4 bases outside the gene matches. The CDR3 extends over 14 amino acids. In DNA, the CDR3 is TGCGCCAGCCAGGACAGGTACTCTGGAAACACCATATATTTT. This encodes CASQDRYSGNTIYF.

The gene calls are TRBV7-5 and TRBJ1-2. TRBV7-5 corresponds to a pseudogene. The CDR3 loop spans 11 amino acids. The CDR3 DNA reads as TGTGTCAGAAGCTTACTCCGCGGGACCCACTTC. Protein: CVRSLLRGTHF.

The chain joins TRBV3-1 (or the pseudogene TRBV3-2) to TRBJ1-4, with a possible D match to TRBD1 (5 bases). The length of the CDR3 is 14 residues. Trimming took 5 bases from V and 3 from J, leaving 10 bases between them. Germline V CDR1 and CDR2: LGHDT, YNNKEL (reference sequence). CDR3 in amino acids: CASSLAGANEKLFF. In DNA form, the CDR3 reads TGTGCCAGCAGCTTGGCGGGGGCTAATGAAAAACTGTTTTTT.

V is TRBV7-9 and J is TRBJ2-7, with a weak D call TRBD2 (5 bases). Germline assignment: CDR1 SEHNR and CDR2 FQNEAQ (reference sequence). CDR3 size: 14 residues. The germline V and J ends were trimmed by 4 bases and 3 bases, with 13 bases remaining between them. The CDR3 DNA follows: TGTGCCAGCAGCTCGCGGACGGGATACTACGAGCAGTACTTC. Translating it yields CASSSRTGYYEQYF.

The CDR3 DNA reads TGTGCCAGCAGCTTACAGGGTGCCGATACGCAGTATTTT. It specifies CASSLQGADTQYF. J is TRBJ2-3 and V is TRBV7-2; D is possibly TRBD1 (5 bases). Trimming removed 2 bases from V and 6 bases from J, with 9 bases in between. CDR1 and CDR2 from the germline V gene are SGHTA and FQGNSA. The CDR3 loop spans 13 amino acids.

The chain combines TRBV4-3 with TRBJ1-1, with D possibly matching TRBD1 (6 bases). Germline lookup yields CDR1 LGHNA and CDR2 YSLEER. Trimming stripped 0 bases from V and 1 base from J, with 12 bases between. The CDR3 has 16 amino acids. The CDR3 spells CASSQDEGRGNTEAFF. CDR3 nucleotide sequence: TGCGCCAGCAGCCAAGATGAGGGCAGGGGGAACACTGAAGCTTTCTTT.

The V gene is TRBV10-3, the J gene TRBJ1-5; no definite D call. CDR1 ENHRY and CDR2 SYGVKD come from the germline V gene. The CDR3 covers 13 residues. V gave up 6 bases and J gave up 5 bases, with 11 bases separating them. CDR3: CAISELYDQPQHF. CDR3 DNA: TGTGCCATCAGCGAGCTTTATGATCAGCCCCAGCATTTT.

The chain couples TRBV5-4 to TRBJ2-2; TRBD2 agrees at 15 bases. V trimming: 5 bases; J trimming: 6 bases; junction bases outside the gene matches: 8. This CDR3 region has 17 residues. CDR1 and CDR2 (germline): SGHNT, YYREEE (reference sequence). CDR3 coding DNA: TGTGCCAGCAGACCCGGACTAGCGGGGGGGTCGGCCGGGGAGCTGTTTTTT. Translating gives CASRPGLAGGSAGELFF.

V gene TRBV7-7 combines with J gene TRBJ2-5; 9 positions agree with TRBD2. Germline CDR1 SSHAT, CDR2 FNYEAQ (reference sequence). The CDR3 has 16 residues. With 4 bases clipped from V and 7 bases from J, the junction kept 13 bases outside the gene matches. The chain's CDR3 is CASSSISAGGTATQYF. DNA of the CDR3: TGTGCCAGCAGCTCCATCTCAGCGGGGGGTACGGCGACCCAGTACTTC.